The source of this TCR beta chain is a study of blood T cell repertoires in COVID-19. A single count supports this clone. Data came from immunoSEQ multiplex PCR; TCRdb stores just in-frame clones and leaves some out. The table has approximately 210,000 clones, roughly 84% seen once; the top ten hold 15% to 20%. The specimen sequenced was peripheral blood. The source of this sequence is a human donor in a cohort sampled during active COVID-19.

CDR3 loop: CASTRSSGGYEQYF. CDR3 nucleotides: TGTGCCAGCACTAGGTCTAGCGGAGGCTACGAGCAGTACTTC. This sequence joins TRBV5-5 and TRBJ2-7; TRBD2 aligns across 7 bases. The CDR3 runs to 14 residues. Germline loops: CDR1 SGHKS, CDR2 YYEKEE (reference sequence). V gave up 6 bases and J gave up 3 bases; unmatched junction bases: 9.